The 15 T cell receptor beta chains below all came from one sample that was sequenced in a study of OX40 agonist ivuxolimab in advanced cancers. Produced via immunoSEQ multiplex PCR; TCRdb's table is partial and in-frame only. The sample has around 35,000 clones; 60% to 80% are singletons. Sequencing used CD4+ or CD8+ T cells sorted from blood, obtained in a trial of the OX40 agonist ivuxolimab. The receptors come from an adult with an advanced solid tumor such as melanoma, head and neck, liver or kidney cancer.

The V call is TRBV9, the J call TRBJ1-2; D remains unclear. This CDR3 region has 15 residues. From germline, CDR1 is SGDLS and CDR2 YYNGEE. Between the trimmed V and J ends, which lost 3 bases and 4 bases, there was a span of 16 bases. The CDR3 spells CASSADKRLIYGYTF. The CDR3 region has the DNA TGTGCCAGCAGCGCCGACAAGAGGTTGATCTATGGCTACACCTTC.

This rearrangement joins TRBV5-1 to TRBJ2-7; 11 nucleotides line up with TRBD1. This CDR3 is built from 15 residues. The germline V gene encodes CDR1 SGHRS and CDR2 YFSETQ. Losses at the gene ends were 9 bases for V and 4 bases for J; bases not matched to a gene: 12. In DNA form, the CDR3 reads TGCGCCAAACCGTTGGACAGGGGGCCTGTGTACGAGCAGTACTTC. Its translation: CAKPLDRGPVYEQYF.

This clone is medium-sized. The chain links TRBV4-1 to TRBJ1-2, with D possibly matching TRBD1 (5 bases). There are 15 residues in the CDR3. Germline CDR1 is MGHRA and CDR2 is YSYEKL. Trimming left V 0 bases short and J 6 bases short, with 14 bases between. Here the CDR3 reads CASSQDYRPSDGYTF. CDR3 sequence (DNA): TGCGCCAGCAGCCAAGATTACAGGCCCTCGGATGGCTACACCTTC.

CDR3 DNA sequence: TGTGCCATCAGTGATCCGGGAGAGAGTGGTCAAGAGACCCAGTACTTC. Translating gives CAISDPGESGQETQYF. The J gene is TRBJ2-5, the V gene TRBV10-3; possible D gene TRBD2, 6 bases. The germline gives CDR1 ENHRY, CDR2 SYGVKD. This CDR3 comprises 16 residues. Trimming cost V 3 bases and J 2 bases, with 16 bases left between them.

The V gene is TRBV6-5, the J gene TRBJ1-2, with 7 bases lining up with TRBD1. CDR3 length equals 14 residues. V shed 4 bases, J shed 5 bases, and the junction held 7 bases outside the gene matches. Germline assignment: CDR1 MNHEY and CDR2 SVGAGI. DNA of the CDR3: TGTGCCAGCAGTTCCCAGGGGGGTGGTTATGGCTACACCTTC. Its translation is CASSSQGGGYGYTF.

V is TRBV14 and J is TRBJ1-2, with D tentatively TRBD1 (5 bases). The length of the CDR3 is 13 residues. Germline lookup yields CDR1 SGHDN and CDR2 FVKESK. The ends were cut back, 0 bases at V and 9 bases at J, with 11 bases in the middle. As DNA, the CDR3 is TGTGCCAGCAGCCAAGAGGGGCGGTATCGCTACACCTTC. It translates to CASSQEGRYRYTF.

The chain joins TRBV15 to TRBJ1-1; 8 positions agree with TRBD1. Trimming cost V 0 bases and J 2 bases; bases outside gene matches: 2. CDR1 is LNHNV and CDR2 is YYDKDF in the germline V gene (reference sequence). This CDR3 region has 15 residues. This CDR3 reads CATSREDRVNTEAFF. Here the CDR3 DNA reads TGTGCCACCAGCAGAGAGGACAGGGTAAACACTGAAGCTTTCTTT.

This chain uses TRBV28 with TRBJ1-2; TRBD1 agrees at 7 bases. The CDR3 has 14 amino acids. In germline, CDR1 is MDHEN, CDR2 SYDVKM. V dropped 3 bases and J dropped 3; count of bases not matched to a gene: 4. CDR3 amino acids: CASSFTGEDYGYTF. For the CDR3, the DNA is TGTGCCAGCAGTTTTACAGGGGAGGACTATGGCTACACCTTC.

This clone was counted a few times. The chain links TRBV7-4 to TRBJ1-6; D not resolved. The CDR3 is 15 residues long. Deletions cut 3 bases from V and 10 bases from J, with 16 bases between. The germline gives CDR1 SGHVT, CDR2 SQSDAQ. The CDR3 loop is CASSFAQAVGSPLHF. CDR3 nucleotide sequence: TGTGCCAGCAGCTTCGCTCAGGCAGTAGGGTCACCCCTCCACTTT.

The gene calls are TRBV7-2 and TRBJ1-6; 11 bases map to TRBD1. V trimming: 5 bases; J trimming: 9 bases; junction bases outside the gene matches: 9. Germline V lookup: CDR1 SGHTA, CDR2 FQGNSA. This CDR3 is 16 amino acids long. The CDR3 loop reads CASSTRDRGVGSPLHF. The CDR3 region has the DNA TGTGCCAGCAGCACCCGGGACAGGGGGGTCGGTTCACCCCTCCACTTT.

The chain has TRBV7-2 and TRBJ2-7, with D possibly TRBD2 on 6 matching bases. Germline V gene lookup returns CDR1 SGHTA and CDR2 FQGNSA. The ends were cut back, 1 base at V and 9 bases at J, with 7 bases in the middle. The CDR3 consists of 11 residues. CDR3 nucleotides: TGTGCCAGCAGCTTAGGGGGACTGCAGTACTTC. Protein: CASSLGGLQYF.

The J gene is TRBJ1-5, the V gene TRBV7-9; D is uncertain. V was pared by 1 base and J by 3 bases, with 10 bases between. The CDR3 is 15 amino acids. Germline-derived CDR1 and CDR2 are SEHNR and FQNEAQ (reference sequence). Here the CDR3 DNA reads TGTGCCAGCAGCTTAGATGCGGGGTACAATCAGCCCCAGCATTTT. Amino acid sequence: CASSLDAGYNQPQHF.

The gene calls are TRBV4-1 and TRBJ2-1; tentatively, D is TRBD2 (5 bases). CDR3 length equals 15 residues. Trimming shortened V by 0 bases and J by 0 bases, and 6 bases separated the two germline ends. CDR1 and CDR2 from the germline V gene are MGHRA and YSYEKL. The CDR3 is CASSQDGDSYNEQFF. For the CDR3, the DNA is TGCGCCAGCAGCCAAGACGGGGACTCCTACAATGAGCAGTTCTTC.

This rearrangement joins TRBV7-8 to TRBJ2-5, with D hard to call. The better agreement between TRBJ2-7 and the DNA end casts doubt on the J call. This CDR3 is 13 amino acids long. CDR1 and CDR2 from the germline V gene are SGHVS and FQNEAQ. The CDR3 nucleotides read TGTGCCAGCAGCTCCCGAACCGCCTACGAGCAGTACTTC. It specifies CASSSRTAYEQYF.

The chain combines TRBV15 with TRBJ2-6; D call uncertain. The CDR3 is 17 residues long. Looked up from germline, CDR1 is LNHNV and CDR2 is YYDKDF (reference sequence). V was trimmed by 0 bases and J by 0 bases, leaving 9 bases between them. The CDR3 loop is CATSRDHGASGANVLTF. Written as DNA, the CDR3 is TGTGCCACCAGCAGAGATCACGGAGCCTCTGGGGCCAACGTCCTGACTTTC.